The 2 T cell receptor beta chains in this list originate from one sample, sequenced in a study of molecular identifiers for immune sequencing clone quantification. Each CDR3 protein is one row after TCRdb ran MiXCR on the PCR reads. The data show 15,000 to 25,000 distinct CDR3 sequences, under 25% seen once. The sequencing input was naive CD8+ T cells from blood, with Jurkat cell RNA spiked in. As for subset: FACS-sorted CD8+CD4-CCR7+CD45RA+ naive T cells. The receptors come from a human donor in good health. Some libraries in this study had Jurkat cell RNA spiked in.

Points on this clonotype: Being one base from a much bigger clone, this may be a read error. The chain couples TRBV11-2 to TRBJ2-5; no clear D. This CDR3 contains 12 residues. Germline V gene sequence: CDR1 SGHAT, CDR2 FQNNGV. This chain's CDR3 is CVSSSSQETQYF. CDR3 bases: TGTGTCAGCAGCTCCTCCCAAGAGACCCAGTACTTC.

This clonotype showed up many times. The CDR3 DNA is TGTGCCAGCAGTTACTCGATTTGGGTCCCCTACGAGCAGTACTTC. Translation: CASSYSIWVPYEQYF. The chain recombines TRBV6-2 or TRBV6-3 with TRBJ2-7; D remains ambiguous. The CDR3 is 15 residues long. Germline V gives CDR1 MNHEY, CDR2 SVGEGT. The V end was cut by 0 bases, the J end by 2 bases, with 11 bases between.